This TCR beta chain emerged from a study of beta chain features in type 1 diabetes. Study overall: Analysis included 107,917,701 sorted cells drawn from all samples.

This clone appeared many times. Per the germline V gene, CDR1 is LGHNA and CDR2 is YSLEER. V lost 4 bases to trimming and J lost 3 bases; unmatched junction nucleotides: 6. The CDR3 contains 15 residues. The authors reverse transcribed all of the isolated RNA, so sequencing captured expressed TCRB transcripts. Profiling relied on immunoSEQ multiplex PCR, and the TCRdb table lists in-frame clones only, not all of them. The table lists under 250,000 clones, roughly 10% of them singletons, with over 1% in the top ten. Sequenced: central memory CD4+ T cells from blood. The TCR sequence derives from a man younger than 35 in good health. The rearrangement joins TRBV4-3 to TRBJ1-2, with 9 bases aligning to TRBD1. CDR3 region: CASSPQGASDYGYTF. DNA for the CDR3: TGCGCCAGCAGCCCACAGGGGGCGTCCGACTATGGCTACACCTTC.